Following are 3 T cell receptor beta chains from one sample sequenced in a study of siplizumab effects on memory and regulatory T cells. Method: immunoSEQ multiplex PCR; TCRdb's copy keeps in-frame clones and lacks some. In the table there are tens of thousands of clones, 95% to 98% of which are singletons. Material: naive CD8+ T cells sorted from blood. The origin of the receptors is a human donor in good health.

The chain carries TRBV9 and TRBJ1-3; D gene ambiguous. This CDR3 comprises 16 residues. Germline values: CDR1 SGDLS, CDR2 YYNGEE. V lost 4 bases, J lost 0 bases, and 14 bases lay in between. The CDR3 is CASSPRQANSGNTIYF. The CDR3 DNA sequence: TGTGCCAGCAGCCCCCGGCAGGCAAACTCTGGAAACACCATATATTTT.

This rearrangement joins TRBV4-1 to TRBJ2-7; 8 bases line up with TRBD1. CDR1 is MGHRA, CDR2 YSYEKL, per germline. The CDR3 runs 15 residues. The V segment lost 0 bases and the J segment 6 bases; nucleotides outside the gene matches: 7. The CDR3 loop is CASSQDWQGAIEQYF. The CDR3 DNA reads TGCGCCAGCAGCCAAGATTGGCAGGGGGCCATCGAGCAGTACTTC.

The rearrangement uses TRBV7-9 and TRBJ2-7; 9 nucleotides agree with TRBD2. The V gene's germline CDR1 is SEHNR and CDR2 FQNEAQ (reference sequence). V shed 5 bases and J 7 bases; nucleotides not matched to a gene: 9. The CDR3 loop spans 14 amino acids. CDR3 residues: CASSPGTSSGEQYF. The CDR3 DNA reads as TGTGCCAGCAGCCCCGGGACTAGCTCTGGAGAGCAGTACTTC.